This T cell receptor (beta chain) was found in a study of T cell responses to AZD1222 COVID-19 vaccine. Study information: Second-dose timings of about 4 or about 12 weeks were pooled. Study-wide findings and caveats: Rises in breadth and depth of Spike-specific TCRs came after two AZD1222 doses. Spike-wide vaccine-associated CD4 TCRs dominated at 160-218 and 743-854.

The ends were cut back, 6 bases at V and 10 bases at J, with 18 bases in the middle. Looked up from germline, CDR1 is MDHEN and CDR2 is SYDVKM. The CDR3 is 13 amino acids. The repertoire was sequenced with immunoSEQ multiplex PCR; TCRdb's copy has only in-frame clones and lacks some. The data show 95,000 to 100,000 clones, with about nine tenths seen just once and 1% to 1.5% held by the top ten. A word on this clone: Its antigen is still unknown.

The V gene is TRBV28, the J gene TRBJ1-2; D unclear. The source material was peripheral blood, sampled on day 0 of AZD1222 vaccination. The clonotype was recovered from an adult in good health. CDR3 DNA sequence: TGTGCCAGCAGCCGACCCGGCCACTTTGCCTACACCTTC. Translation gives CASSRPGHFAYTF.